The next 24 T cell receptor beta chains were all read from a single sample in a study of regulatory T cells in long-lasting Graves disease. The time point was: persistent/refractory GD, antithyroid drugs over 5 years with positive TRAb. Researchers made the TCR library from RNA that was extracted from PBMCs. Arm-PCR of CDR3 regions with iRepertoire HTBI primers generated TCR beta libraries. TCRdb reprocessed the multiplex PCR reads via MiXCR and lists one record per CDR3 protein. This sample has 300,000 to 350,000 distinct CDR3 sequences; around a fifth occur once, and the top ten carry 25% to 35%. The sample in question was peripheral blood mononuclear cells (PBMCs), obtained when the disease was refractory, from a patient treated with antithyroid drugs. The origin of the receptors is a female donor with Graves disease.

This clonotype has a count of ten or more. This chain uses TRBV2 with TRBJ2-4; D may be TRBD2 (6 bases). The ends were cut back, 6 bases at V and 1 base at J, with 13 bases in the middle. Germline lookup yields CDR1 SNHLY and CDR2 FYNNEI. This CDR3 spans 15 amino acids. CDR3 loop: CASSDGLAAKNIQYF. The CDR3, as DNA: TGTGCCAGCAGCGATGGCCTAGCGGCCAAAAACATTCAGTACTTC.

This clonotype was seen at least ten times. The chain uses TRBV11-2 and TRBJ2-5, with 8 bases aligning to TRBD1. CDR3 size: 14 residues. Germline assignment: CDR1 SGHAT and CDR2 FQNNGV. Trimming cost V 0 bases and J 6 bases; bases outside gene matches: 3. The CDR3 region is CASSLDRGQQTQYF. In nucleotides, the CDR3 is TGTGCCAGCAGCTTAGACAGGGGGCAGCAGACCCAGTACTTC.

The chain recombines TRBV4-3 with TRBJ1-4; no clear D gene. The CDR3 loop spans 15 amino acids. Germline CDR1 LGHNA, CDR2 YSLEER. Deletions cut 8 bases from V and 4 bases from J, with 17 bases between. The CDR3 DNA reads TGCGCCAGCTCAAAATCCCGGGTGATTAATGAAAAACTGTTTTTT. This encodes CASSKSRVINEKLFF.

This clonotype was counted at least ten times. The chain employs TRBV12-3 or TRBV12-4 and TRBJ1-1; D call uncertain. V was trimmed by 6 bases and J by 4 bases, leaving 9 bases between them. The length of the CDR3 is 12 residues. CDR3 coding DNA: TGTGCCAGCAGCCAGACTATCACTGAAGCTTTCTTT. It yields the protein CASSQTITEAFF.

Details on this clonotype: A much larger clone differs by one base, so this may be a read error. The chain joins TRBV5-1 to TRBJ2-7; D gene unclear. This CDR3 is 14 amino acids long. V lost 4 bases to trimming and J lost 3 bases, with 14 bases between them. CDR1 is SGHRS, CDR2 YFSETQ, per germline. CDR3 loop: CASSTGRLDYEQYF. The CDR3 nucleotides are TGCGCCAGCAGCACCGGACGACTCGACTACGAGCAGTACTTC.

A remark on this clonotype: This clone may be a read error of a much larger clone one base away. The chain has TRBV7-9 and TRBJ2-5; 7 nucleotides line up with TRBD2. This CDR3 has 17 amino acids. Germline V gene data show CDR1 as SEHNR and CDR2 as FQNEAQ (reference sequence). DNA for the CDR3: TGTGCCAGCAGCCAATGGGAGGGGAAGGCGTACCAAGAGACCCAGTGCTTC. Residues: CASSQWEGKAYQETQCF.

The V and J genes are TRBV5-6 and TRBJ2-2; D remains unclear. CDR1 SGHDT and CDR2 YYEEEE come from the germline V gene. This CDR3 region has 12 residues. With 7 bases removed from V and 3 bases from J, the gap between germline ends came to 7 bases. In DNA, the CDR3 is TGTGCCAGCGCCAGGTACACCGGGGAGCTGTTTTTT. Residues: CASARYTGELFF.

This clonotype was observed at least ten times. The rearrangement links TRBV29-1 to TRBJ1-1, with no clear D. Germline CDR1 SQVTM, CDR2 ANQGSEA. This CDR3 contains 14 residues. Trimming took 3 bases from V and 3 from J, leaving 14 bases between them. The CDR3 nucleotides are TGCAGCGTTGATTTACTGTTGTTCGACACTGAAGCTTTCTTT. It specifies CSVDLLLFDTEAFF.

This clonotype has a count of ten or more. The chain combines TRBV12-3 or TRBV12-4 with TRBJ1-5; D unclear. Trimming left V 3 bases short and J 4 bases short, with 10 bases between. CDR3 length: 14 amino acids. The CDR3 DNA reads TGTGCCAGCAGTTTTAGCCAGGCGAATCAGCCCCAGCATTTT. It translates to CASSFSQANQPQHF.

The genes are TRBV11-2 and TRBJ2-3, with 9 bases matching TRBD2. The germline CDR1 and CDR2 sequences are SGHAT and FQNNGV. The V and J ends lost 4 bases and 2 bases, in that order; junction bases with no gene match: 4. The CDR3 consists of 15 residues. The CDR3 reads CASSSLAGNTDTQYF. The CDR3 DNA reads TGTGCCAGCAGCTCCCTAGCGGGGAACACAGATACGCAGTATTTT.

This clonotype was counted ten times or more. The CDR3 sequence: CAWSLGQVNEAFF. Here the CDR3 DNA reads TGTGCCTGGAGTCTCGGACAGGTCAATGAAGCTTTCTTT. V gene TRBV30 combines with J gene TRBJ1-1, with TRBD1 matching over 7 bases. CDR1 GTSNPN and CDR2 SVGIG come from the germline V gene (reference sequence). The CDR3 has 13 residues. Unmatched junction bases numbered 7, after V lost 2 bases and J lost 7 bases.

This clonotype appeared a few times. The rearrangement uses TRBV27 and TRBJ1-6, with 9 bases lining up with TRBD1. Germline lookup yields CDR1 MNHEY and CDR2 SMNVEV (reference sequence). CDR3 length equals 15 residues. V lost 4 bases to trimming and J lost 7 bases; unmatched junction nucleotides: 5. The CDR3 spells CASSWWTGANSPLHF. The DNA of the CDR3 is TGTGCCAGCAGTTGGTGGACAGGGGCCAATTCACCCCTCCACTTT.

The table lists this clonotype with many counts. This sequence joins TRBV27 and TRBJ2-4; either TRBD1 or TRBD2 may fit D (6 bases each). Trimming left V 3 bases short and J 0 bases short, with 12 bases between. CDR3 length equals 16 residues. In germline, CDR1 is MNHEY, CDR2 SMNVEV (reference sequence). The CDR3 loop reads CASSFSGALAKNIQYF. As DNA, the CDR3 is TGTGCCAGCAGTTTCTCGGGGGCCCTAGCCAAAAACATTCAGTACTTC.

This chain uses TRBV30 with TRBJ2-1; perhaps TRBD1 as D (6 bases). CDR3 length equals 13 residues. The ends were cut back, 0 bases at V and 8 bases at J, with 11 bases in the middle. Per the germline V gene, CDR1 is GTSNPN and CDR2 is SVGIG (reference sequence). CDR3 region: CAWSVGAAYEQFF. The CDR3 nucleotides are TGTGCCTGGAGTGTGGGGGCGGCCTATGAGCAGTTCTTC.

Turning to this clonotype: A much larger clone differs by one base, so this may be a read error. The CDR3 end shows no conserved phenylalanine or tryptophan, and so a read error is likely. The chain has TRBV7-9 and TRBJ2-7; 10 nucleotides match TRBD2. Germline values: CDR1 SEHNR, CDR2 FQNEAQ (reference sequence). V gave up 5 bases and J gave up 2 bases; unmatched junction bases: 6. The CDR3 totals 15 residues. The CDR3 protein is CASSQAGLAAYEQYL. CDR3 DNA sequence: TGTGCCAGCAGCCAGGCCGGACTAGCGGCCTACGAGCAGTACCTC.

The genes are TRBV4-1 and TRBJ1-5; 8 nucleotides line up with TRBD1. Germline V CDR1 and CDR2: MGHRA, YSYEKL. The CDR3 loop spans 18 amino acids. J lost 3 bases, V lost 3 bases, and 13 bases had no gene match. DNA for the CDR3: TGCGCCAGCAGCCAGGGATTCCGTCAGGGGGCTGTCAATCAGCCCCAGCATTTT. Protein: CASSQGFRQGAVNQPQHF.

This rearrangement joins TRBV20-1 to TRBJ2-1; 14 bases match TRBD2. With 4 bases clipped from V and 9 bases from J, the junction kept 5 bases outside the gene matches. Germline CDR1 is DFQATT and CDR2 is SNEGSKA (reference sequence). The CDR3 covers 14 residues. CDR3 nucleotides: TGCAGTGCTACCGGGACTAGCGGGAGTTTTGAGCAGTTCTTC. Protein: CSATGTSGSFEQFF.

Many counts were recorded for this clonotype. The genes are TRBV6-1 and TRBJ1-1; TRBD1 might be the D (5 bases). There are 13 residues in the CDR3. In germline, CDR1 is MNHNS, CDR2 SASEGT. The ends were cut back, 8 bases at V and 6 bases at J, with 16 bases in the middle. The CDR3 bases are TGTGCCAGCCGAGGGACGGGCGGGGCTGAAGCTTTCTTT. Translated: CASRGTGGAEAFF.

The rearrangement uses TRBV6-2 or TRBV6-3 and TRBJ1-1; 12 bases are shared with TRBD1. The CDR3 length is 15 residues. CDR1 is MNHEY, CDR2 SVGEGT, per germline. J lost 2 bases, V lost 5 bases, and 3 bases had no gene match. The chain's CDR3 is CASSRDRGLNTEAFF. In DNA, the CDR3 is TGTGCCAGCAGTCGGGACAGGGGGCTTAACACTGAAGCTTTCTTT.

This clonotype has just a few counts. CDR3 loop: CASRGDPFTAEAFF. The CDR3 nucleotides read TGTGCCAGCAGAGGGGACCCTTTTACAGCTGAAGCTTTCTTT. The gene calls are TRBV6-1 and TRBJ1-1; tentative D call: TRBD1 (5 bases). V lost 6 bases and J lost 6, with 17 bases in between. The CDR3 is 14 residues long. Germline V CDR1 and CDR2: MNHNS, SASEGT.

This clonotype appeared a few times. The J gene is TRBJ2-4, the V gene TRBV4-1, with D perhaps matching TRBD1 (5 bases). This CDR3 comprises 13 residues. Germline values: CDR1 MGHRA, CDR2 YSYEKL. V was clipped by 5 bases and J by 6 bases, with 11 bases between them. DNA of the CDR3: TGCGCCAGCAGCGGAACAGGATCAAACATTCAGTACTTC. It encodes CASSGTGSNIQYF.

This clonotype turned up a few times. V usage is TRBV3-1 and J usage is TRBJ1-1, with 7 bases matching TRBD1. The V gene's germline CDR1 is LGHDT and CDR2 YNNKEL (reference sequence). The trim removed 5 bases at V and 4 bases at J, leaving 7 bases unmatched. The CDR3 is made up of 14 amino acids. CDR3 coding DNA: TGTGCCAGCAGCGTGACATACAGGGGCACTGAAGCTTTCTTT. It yields the protein CASSVTYRGTEAFF.

This clonotype has at least ten counts. This chain links TRBV7-2 with TRBJ1-1, with D hard to call. V was shortened by 1 base and J by 8 bases, with 11 bases between the two germline ends. This CDR3 comprises 13 residues. Germline values: CDR1 SGHTA, CDR2 FQGNSA. The CDR3 spells CASSLVSVQEAFF. CDR3 DNA: TGTGCCAGCAGCTTAGTATCGGTACAGGAAGCTTTCTTT.

This clonotype was observed many times. The chain combines TRBV6-1 with TRBJ1-1; TRBD1 agrees at 7 bases. The trim removed 6 bases at V and 3 bases at J, leaving 7 bases unmatched. Looked up from germline, CDR1 is MNHNS and CDR2 is SASEGT. This CDR3 has 14 amino acids. CDR3 sequence reads: CASSSAGGHTEAFF. The CDR3 DNA reads TGTGCCAGCAGCTCGGCAGGGGGACACACTGAAGCTTTCTTT.